This T cell receptor (beta chain) was documented in a study of blood T cells in healthy people across ages. The study's findings and limits: TCR beta diversity, measured per million T cells, fell in a roughly linear way with age. The unknown donor CMV status may have confounded expanded clonotype changes. The study regarded diversity estimates from one million T cells as underestimates.

The V gene lost 3 bases and the J gene lost 4 bases, with 9 bases spanning the gap. The V gene's germline CDR1 is SGHTA and CDR2 FQGNSA. The CDR3 length is 14 residues. For this clonotype: Its antigen remains unidentified.

Alongside a J-beta primer mix, a sample-barcoded 5' primer served in a second PCR lasting 7 to 11 cycles. A tag from a template-switch adaptor with 12 random nucleotides marked each cDNA molecule. In TCRdb, the 5' RACE reads were re-called with MiXCR into one record per CDR3 protein. The sample carries roughly 2 million distinct CDR3 sequences, roughly 50% recorded once. This chain connects TRBV7-2 to TRBJ1-4; a weak D match, TRBD1 (5 bases). The source of this sequence is a woman aged 40 to 50 in good health. The sequencing input was blood. CDR3 DNA sequence: TGTGCCAGCAGCTTCGGGACGGATAATGAAAAACTGTTTTTT. It is translated as CASSFGTDNEKLFF.